A selection of T cell receptor beta chains follows, all from one sample in a study of T cells in Graves' hyperthyroidism and ophthalmopathy. MiXCR, run by TCRdb on the multiplex PCR reads, gives a single entry per CDR3 protein. The repertoire holds roughly 580,000 distinct CDR3 sequences, with over 11% as singletons. Sequenced: blood. The source of these receptors is a woman aged 25 to 45 with Graves' hyperthyroidism that later progressed to Graves' ophthalmopathy. Both conserved end residues are trimmed from each CDR3. Size values are once, few and many counts, or a class for expanded clones, and some rows have none.

10,NA,TRBV6-1,TRBJ1-5,ASNTGNQPQH
12,once,TRBV28,TRBJ1-1,ASSFSGARTEAF
13,few,TRBV18,TRBJ1-1,ASSRGQGRNTEAF
12,NA,TRBV27,TRBJ2-1,ASRIDSSYNEQF
11,NA,TRBV3-1,TRBJ1-5,ASSQAPDQPQH
13,many,TRBV5-1,TRBJ2-2,ASSPTGPNTGELF
17,few,TRBV24-1,TRBJ2-7,ASSHAGQGASREFCEQY
12,NA,TRBV2,TRBJ1-5,ASSSQGSPQPQH
13,NA,TRBV27,TRBJ1-3,ASSLRQGARNTIY
9,many,TRBV20-1,TRBJ1-1,SAPGRGEAF
13,many,TRBV2,TRBJ2-7,ASSEGGARDYEQY
11,NA,TRBV29-1,TRBJ2-7,SVDWGVTYEQY
11,NA,TRBV7-3,TRBJ1-1,ASRTQRDTEAF
12,NA,TRBV12-3/TRBV12-4,TRBJ2-1,ASSLNHYENEQF
13,many,TRBV5-1,TRBJ2-3,ASSWSGRATDTQY
13,few,TRBV20-1,TRBJ2-1,SARDQGLAGEEQF
12,many,TRBV5-1,TRBJ2-3,ASSRDRYTDTQY
13,many,TRBV7-3,TRBJ2-3,ASSQLPASTDTQY
11,many,TRBV12-5,TRBJ1-2,ASRNTVGYGYT
13,many,TRBV20-1,TRBJ2-7,SARGASGHTYEQY
14,NA,TRBV7-9,TRBJ1-5,ASSPGQGAGNQPQH
11,NA,TRBV6-5,TRBJ2-1,ASSYSSGDEQF
17,many,TRBV27,TRBJ2-1,ASSTRGTSGRISPNEQF
12,many,TRBV12-3/TRBV12-4,TRBJ2-1,ASNPKGSSNEQF
13,many,TRBV14,TRBJ2-5,ASSQRQGPRETQY
11,many,TRBV20-1,TRBJ2-1,SYRGSSYNEQF
13,NA,TRBV7-3,TRBJ2-1,ASSLTWAGAHEQF
14,NA,TRBV7-2,TRBJ1-1,ASSLVSGGLNTEAF
12,NA,TRBV6-2/TRBV6-3,TRBJ2-7,ASAREALSYEQY
9,many,TRBV6-1,TRBJ1-2,ASRPEGGYT
13,few,TRBV4-3,TRBJ2-3,ASSQVIGESDTQY
13,few,TRBV12-3/TRBV12-4,TRBJ2-3,ASSPNRATTDTQY
15,many,TRBV12-5,TRBJ1-2,ASGFTDTPYTNYGYT
13,NA,TRBV11-2,TRBJ2-2,ASPAAGRNTGELF
11,few,TRBV19,TRBJ2-1,ASMGGSYNEQF
12,many,TRBV27,TRBJ1-6,ASSRRAENSPLH
13,NA,TRBV5-1,TRBJ2-6,ASSMLGVWANVLT
15,many,TRBV20-1,TRBJ2-1,SASDPGLAGGNNEQF
13,NA,TRBV29-1,TRBJ2-1,SLRPTGGGYNEQF
13,many,TRBV27,TRBJ2-7,ASSPQGRGLREQY
14,NA,TRBV5-4,TRBJ1-2,ANSLVGWQGGFGYT
13,NA,TRBV6-1,TRBJ2-7,ASRASRTASYEQY
11,NA,TRBV6-4,TRBJ2-5,ASSPGQGAQRY
11,many,TRBV12-3/TRBV12-4,TRBJ2-7,ASRSGGPGEQY